The 25 T cell receptor beta chains below come from one sample, sequenced in a study of shared clonotypes between healthy human individuals. Sequencing was performed with immunoSEQ multiplex PCR; in TCRdb, only in-frame clones are kept and a portion is missing. Of about 180,000 clones in the sample, 90% to 95% are singletons; the top ten hold around 0.067%. Source material: naive CD4+ T cells sorted from blood. The subset was: CD45RA+ positively selected. The receptors shown here come from a woman aged 25-40 years in good health.

The V and J genes are TRBV28 and TRBJ2-7; D uncertain. Trimming stripped 3 bases from V and 2 bases from J, with 5 bases between. Germline loops: CDR1 MDHEN, CDR2 SYDVKM. The CDR3 consists of 12 residues. CDR3 region: CASSFPPYEQYF. The DNA for the CDR3 is TGTGCCAGCAGTTTTCCCCCCTACGAGCAGTACTTC. Full variable domain (rest looked up from reference TRBV28 and TRBJ2-7): DVKVTQSSRYLVKRTGEKVFLECVQDMDHENMFWYRQDPGLGLRLIYFSYDVKMKEKGDIPEGYSVSREKKERFSLILESASTNQTSMYLCASSFPPYEQYFGPGTRLTVT.

This clone was seen once. The gene calls are TRBV6-5 and TRBJ2-1, with unresolved D. V was trimmed by 0 bases and J by 2 bases, leaving 8 bases between them. Germline CDR1 MNHEY, CDR2 SVGAGI. The CDR3 loop spans 15 amino acids. The CDR3 coding sequence is TGTGCCAGCAGTTACTCCCCCCACCCCTACAATGAGCAGTTCTTC. Protein sequence: CASSYSPHPYNEQFF.

The count of this clone is one. Relative to the germline gene, one junction end is altered; a read error may explain this. V gene TRBV6-5 combines with J gene TRBJ1-6; D unresolved. CDR1 and CDR2 (germline): MNHEY, SVGAGI. The length of the CDR3 is 13 residues. Here the CDR3 DNA reads TGTGCCAGCAGTTACTTTCAGGTTTCATCCCTCCACTTT. This encodes CASSYFQVSSLHF.

This rearrangement joins TRBV6-5 to TRBJ2-7; D might be TRBD2 (6 bases). This CDR3 is built from 15 residues. The germline V and J ends were trimmed by 6 bases and 2 bases, with 17 bases remaining between them. Per the germline V gene, CDR1 is MNHEY and CDR2 is SVGAGI. The CDR3 loop is CASSRTKGGTYEQYF. The CDR3 DNA is TGTGCCAGCAGCCGAACGAAGGGAGGTACCTACGAGCAGTACTTC.

This clone was found a few times. CDR3 protein: CAAGAGLYEQYF. CDR3 nucleotides: TGTGCCGCAGGAGCGGGGCTCTACGAGCAGTACTTC. V and J are TRBV7-3 and TRBJ2-7, with 7 bases lining up with TRBD2. Germline-derived CDR1 and CDR2 are SGHTA and FQGTGA. The V segment lost 11 bases and the J segment 3 bases; nucleotides outside the gene matches: 7. The CDR3 length is 12 residues.

The V call is TRBV7-9, the J call TRBJ1-5; D not certain. V was cut by 3 bases and J by 8 bases, with 14 bases left in between. Germline CDR1 and CDR2: SEHNR and FQNEAQ (reference sequence). CDR3 length equals 14 residues. The chain's CDR3 is CASSFGPAEEPQHF. CDR3 in DNA: TGTGCCAGCAGCTTTGGCCCCGCCGAGGAGCCCCAGCATTTT.

The V gene is TRBV7-8, the J gene TRBJ1-5, with D possibly being TRBD1 (5 bases). The CDR3 runs to 16 residues. V shed 1 base and J shed 1 base, with 11 bases lying between them. Germline-derived CDR1 and CDR2 are SGHVS and FQNEAQ. The CDR3 here is CASSLGGTWSNQPQHF. The CDR3 DNA reads TGTGCCAGCAGCTTAGGGGGGACGTGGAGCAATCAGCCCCAGCATTTT.

The chain couples TRBV12-5 to TRBJ2-2; D assignment may be TRBD1 or TRBD2 (5 bases each). The CDR3 loop spans 17 amino acids. Germline-derived CDR1 and CDR2 are LGHNT and FRNRAP. Trimming removed 3 bases at V and 1 base at J, with 15 bases between. The CDR3 coding sequence is TGTGCTAGTGGTTTTGCCCGGGACCACCAGAACACCGGGGAGCTGTTTTTT. Translating gives CASGFARDHQNTGELFF.

The CDR3 bases are TGTGCCAGCAGCTTATCCACCCCCGGGCAGCAGTTCTTC. Its translation is CASSLSTPGQQFF. This chain uses TRBV7-9 with TRBJ2-1; unclear D gene. Germline CDR1 is SEHNR and CDR2 is FQNEAQ (reference sequence). With 2 bases removed from V and 11 bases from J, the gap between germline ends came to 13 bases. CDR3 length: 13 residues.

The rearrangement links TRBV10-2 to TRBJ2-7; maybe TRBD1 (5 bases). This CDR3 spans 13 amino acids. Per germline, CDR1 WSHSY and CDR2 SAAADI. The V and J ends lost 2 bases and 2 bases respectively, with 7 bases between them. The CDR3 region is CASSEAGPYEQYF. Written as DNA, the CDR3 is TGCGCCAGCAGTGAGGCAGGGCCCTACGAGCAGTACTTC.

The chain recombines TRBV5-1 with TRBJ1-1; no reliable D call. The CDR3 length is 13 residues. V lost 5 bases and J lost 7, with 15 bases in between. Per the germline V gene, CDR1 is SGHRS and CDR2 is YFSETQ. The CDR3 region is CASSLQGDVEAFF. DNA for the CDR3: TGCGCCAGCAGTTTACAAGGAGACGTTGAAGCTTTCTTT.

The chain combines TRBV18 with TRBJ2-2; D might be TRBD1 (6 bases). Trimming cost V 2 bases and J 3 bases, with 10 bases left between them. CDR3 size: 15 residues. From germline, CDR1 is KGHSH and CDR2 LQKENI. CDR3 region: CASSPRTDYTGELFF. Here the CDR3 DNA reads TGTGCCAGCTCACCAAGGACAGACTACACCGGGGAGCTGTTTTTT.

The J gene is TRBJ2-5, the V gene TRBV4-1, with 13 bases fitting TRBD2. The J call may be mistaken, given a closer DNA end match to TRBJ2-7. Germline assignment: CDR1 MGHRA and CDR2 YSYEKL. CDR3 length equals 15 residues. The CDR3 reads CASSQTSGRAYEQYF. The CDR3 coding sequence is TGCGCCAGCAGCCAAACTAGCGGGAGGGCTTACGAGCAGTACTTC.

This sequence joins TRBV5-1 and TRBJ2-3; 7 nucleotides agree with TRBD1. CDR1 and CDR2 (germline): SGHRS, YFSETQ. The CDR3 has 16 residues. V shed 5 bases, J shed 0 bases, and the junction held 9 bases outside the gene matches. The CDR3: CASSRRTGASTDTQYF. CDR3 bases: TGCGCCAGCAGTCGCCGTACAGGGGCCAGCACAGATACGCAGTATTTT. Filled out from reference TRBV5-1 and TRBJ2-3, the complete variable domain reads KAGVTQTPRYLIKTRGQQVTLSCSPISGHRSVSWYQQTPGQGLQFLFEYFSETQRNKGNFPGRFSGRQFSNSRSEMNVSTLELGDSALYLCASSRRTGASTDTQYFGPGTRLTVL.

This rearrangement joins TRBV7-9 to TRBJ2-1; 7 bases are a match to TRBD2. Germline CDR1 reads SEHNR; CDR2 reads FQNEAQ (reference sequence). Trimming cost V 9 bases and J 11 bases; bases outside gene matches: 4. This CDR3 has 10 residues. This CDR3 is CASGEGQQFF. Here the CDR3 DNA reads TGTGCCAGTGGGGAGGGGCAGCAGTTCTTC.

This rearrangement joins TRBV16 to TRBJ2-7; 7 positions match TRBD2. J gave up 0 bases and V 0 bases, and 2 bases lay outside the gene matches. In germline, CDR1 is KGHSY, CDR2 FQNENV. There are 15 residues in the CDR3. The CDR3 loop reads CASSQSGGSSYEQYF. The CDR3 DNA reads as TGTGCCAGCAGCCAATCGGGAGGGAGCTCCTACGAGCAGTACTTC.

The gene calls are TRBV30 and TRBJ2-7; 10 bases line up with TRBD2. The CDR3 sequence is 15 residues long. CDR1 GTSNPN and CDR2 SVGIG come from the germline V gene (reference sequence). Trimming at V came to 0 bases and at J to 6 bases, leaving 8 bases not matched to a gene. In DNA, the CDR3 is TGTGCCTGGAGTGTAAGCGCTAGCGGGAGAGGCGAGCAGTACTTC. As protein: CAWSVSASGRGEQYF.

The chain uses TRBV7-9 and TRBJ1-2; a weak D match, TRBD1 (5 bases). Trimming pared 9 bases from V and 9 bases from J, leaving 17 bases between. CDR3 length equals 12 residues. Germline values: CDR1 SEHNR, CDR2 FQNEAQ (reference sequence). CDR3 amino acids: CASNPGGRSYTF. The CDR3 DNA sequence: TGTGCCAGTAACCCCGGGGGAAGAAGCTACACCTTC.

The chain recombines TRBV28 with TRBJ2-7, with TRBD1 as a possible D gene (6 bases). Germline V gene data show CDR1 as MDHEN and CDR2 as SYDVKM. Trimming stripped 5 bases from V and 5 bases from J, with 10 bases between. The length of the CDR3 is 12 residues. In nucleotides, the CDR3 is TGTGCCAGCAGTAGGGGGAGAGACGAGCAGTACTTC. Its protein is CASSRGRDEQYF. Drawing the rest from reference TRBV28 and TRBJ2-7, the complete variable domain is DVKVTQSSRYLVKRTGEKVFLECVQDMDHENMFWYRQDPGLGLRLIYFSYDVKMKEKGDIPEGYSVSREKKERFSLILESASTNQTSMYLCASSRGRDEQYFGPGTRLTVT.

With regard to this clone: The junction departs from germline at one end; a sequencing error may be responsible. This chain links TRBV18 with TRBJ2-7; D possibly corresponds to TRBD2 (5 bases). The CDR3 runs 14 residues. Germline CDR1 KGHSH, CDR2 LQKENI. Written as DNA, the CDR3 is TGTGCCAGCTCCCCACGGAGCGGAGGTTACGAGCAGTACTTC. Protein sequence: CASSPRSGGYEQYF.

This rearrangement joins TRBV30 to TRBJ2-1; no reliable D call. Germline assignment: CDR1 GTSNPN and CDR2 SVGIG (reference sequence). The CDR3 has 12 amino acids. V was cut by 0 bases and J by 8 bases, with 8 bases left in between. CDR3 nucleotides: TGTGCCTGGAGTGTACCATCGGATGAGCAGTTCTTC. This sequence encodes CAWSVPSDEQFF. Based on the CDR3 plus reference TRBV30 and TRBJ2-1, the full variable domain is SQTIHQWPATLVQPVGSPLSLECTVEGTSNPNLYWYRQAAGRGLQLLFYSVGIGQISSEVPQNLSASRPQDRQFILSSKKLLLSDSGFYLCAWSVPSDEQFFGPGTRLTVL.

DNA for the CDR3: TGTGCCATCAGTGGGGCCACACAGGGGGCCTTGGGTGAGCAGTTCTTC. This gives the protein CAISGATQGALGEQFF. The chain couples TRBV10-3 to TRBJ2-1, with 9 bases identical to TRBD1. Germline assignment: CDR1 ENHRY and CDR2 SYGVKD. This CDR3 region has 16 residues. Trimming at V came to 4 bases and at J to 9 bases, leaving 13 bases not matched to a gene.

The chain carries TRBV27 and TRBJ2-7; weak D call: TRBD2 (6 bases). The CDR3 contains 16 residues. Germline CDR1 and CDR2: MNHEY and SMNVEV (reference sequence). Deletions cut 4 bases from V and 0 bases from J, with 16 bases between. CDR3 region: CASSSYPGVSSYEQYF. The DNA for the CDR3 is TGTGCCAGCAGTTCTTACCCGGGAGTAAGCTCCTACGAGCAGTACTTC.

The chain carries TRBV5-1 and TRBJ2-3, with 7 bases fitting TRBD2. The CDR3 is 15 residues long. Trimming removed 2 bases from V and 5 bases from J; junction bases left unmatched: 8. From germline, CDR1 is SGHRS and CDR2 YFSETQ. CDR3 nucleotides: TGCGCCAGCAGCTTAACGGGCGCGGGAGAAGATACGCAGTATTTT. This gives the protein CASSLTGAGEDTQYF.

The chain is built from TRBV6-1 and TRBJ1-4; no clear D gene. This CDR3 is 14 amino acids long. Trimming removed 9 bases from V and 0 bases from J, with 11 bases in between. CDR1 and CDR2 from the germline V gene are MNHNS and SASEGT. DNA of the CDR3: TGTGCCAGTCTGACGGACCCAACTAATGAAAAACTGTTTTTT. This sequence encodes CASLTDPTNEKLFF.